Below are 7 T cell receptor beta chains sequenced from a single sample in a study of molecular identifiers for immune sequencing clone quantification. In TCRdb, the PCR reads were re-called with MiXCR into one record per CDR3 protein. The sample lists some 59,000 distinct CDR3 sequences, approximately 25% seen once, with under 2% in the top ten. Sequencing was done on a sample of naive CD8+ T cells from blood, with Jurkat cell RNA spiked in. Subset reported: FACS-sorted CD8+CD4-CCR7+CD45RA+ naive T cells. These receptors were collected from a human donor in good health. Some libraries in this study had Jurkat cell RNA spiked in.

There are a few counts of this clonotype. The chain has TRBV29-1 and TRBJ1-2; the D gene is possibly TRBD1 (5 bases). V was pared by 1 base and J by 0 bases, with 6 bases between. Germline CDR1 is SQVTM and CDR2 is ANQGSEA. This CDR3 contains 13 residues. The CDR3 DNA follows: TGCAGCGTTGAAGGGGGCGCTAACTATGGCTACACCTTC. Its protein product is CSVEGGANYGYTF. Complete variable domain (other parts from reference TRBV29-1 and TRBJ1-2): SAVISQKPSRDICQRGTSLTIQCQVDSQVTMMFWYRQQPGQSLTLIATANQGSEATYESGFVIDKFPISRPNLTFSTLTVSNMSPEDSSIYLCSVEGGANYGYTFGSGTRLTVV.

The V and J genes are TRBV7-6 and TRBJ2-3; D remains unclear. The CDR3 length is 14 residues. Germline V gene lookup returns CDR1 SGHVS and CDR2 FNYEAQ. Trimming shortened V by 7 bases and J by 3 bases, and 14 bases separated the two germline ends. The CDR3 DNA reads TGTGCCAGCAACCTAGAGCAGGAGACAGATACGCAGTATTTT. It yields the protein CASNLEQETDTQYF.

This clonotype was observed a few times. This chain joins TRBV7-9 and TRBJ2-5; no clear D. Germline assignment: CDR1 SEHNR and CDR2 FQNEAQ (reference sequence). The ends were cut back, 2 bases at V and 4 bases at J, with 5 bases in the middle. The CDR3 has 12 amino acids. CDR3 in DNA: TGTGCCAGCAGCTTAAGGGTAGAGACCCAGTACTTC. This sequence encodes CASSLRVETQYF.

This clonotype was seen ten or more times. J is TRBJ2-2 and V is TRBV29-1; D not certain. The germline gives CDR1 SQVTM, CDR2 ANQGSEA. Deletions cut 2 bases from V and 0 bases from J, with 4 bases between. The CDR3 is 13 residues long. The chain's CDR3 is CSVETPNTGELFF. The CDR3 region has the DNA TGCAGCGTTGAAACTCCGAACACCGGGGAGCTGTTTTTT.

The chain couples TRBV7-9 to TRBJ2-7; D not certain. The CDR3 spans 13 residues. Trimming removed 5 bases at V and 4 bases at J, with 12 bases between. Looked up from germline, CDR1 is SEHNR and CDR2 is FQNEAQ (reference sequence). The CDR3 loop reads CASSPSAQYEQYF. CDR3 nucleotide sequence: TGTGCCAGCAGCCCAAGCGCGCAGTACGAGCAGTACTTC.

As for this clonotype: One base away lies a much larger clone, so this may be a sequencing read error. The chain carries TRBV5-1 and TRBJ2-7, with 9 nucleotides matching TRBD1. Germline V gives CDR1 SGHRS, CDR2 YFSETQ. The CDR3 sequence is 14 residues long. In DNA form, the CDR3 reads TGCGCCGGCAGTATGGGACAGGGAGTTGTCGAGCAGTACTTC. This gives the protein CAGSMGQGVVEQYF. The full variable domain, completed using reference TRBV5-1 and TRBJ2-7, is KAGVTQTPRYLIKTRGQQVTLSCSPISGHRSVSWYQQTPGQGLQFLFEYFSETQRNKGNFPGRFSGRQFSNSRSEMNVSTLELGDSALYLCAGSMGQGVVEQYFGPGTRLTVT.

This clonotype was observed many times. The chain joins TRBV3-1 to TRBJ1-5; no firm D call. The CDR3 consists of 16 residues. CDR1 and CDR2 (germline): LGHDT, YNNKEL (reference sequence). V was cut by 1 base and J by 2 bases, with 12 bases left in between. The CDR3 DNA reads TGTGCCAGCAGCCAAGTCCGCAGCGGGTGCAATCAGCCCCAGCATTTT. It translates to CASSQVRSGCNQPQHF. The full variable domain, rest sourced from reference TRBV3-1 and TRBJ1-5, is DTAVSQTPKYLVTQMGNDKSIKCEQNLGHDTMYWYKQDSKKFLKIMFSYNNKELIINETVPNRFSPKSPDKAHLNLHINSLELGDSAVYFCASSQVRSGCNQPQHFGDGTRLSIL.